Sequencing of this T cell receptor (beta chain) was carried out in a study of blood T cell repertoires in COVID-19. Study summary: The United States, Italy and Spain provided the acute and convalescent COVID-19 samples. Sources were T cells, B-cell-depleted T cells, or PBMCs; the material itself was cDNA or gDNA.

Germline CDR1 and CDR2: SGDLS and YYNGEE. CDR3 size: 13 residues. Deletions cut 5 bases from V and 6 bases from J, with 12 bases between. Measured with immunoSEQ multiplex PCR; TCRdb has only the in-frame clones, and not every one. This sample has roughly 200,000 clones; roughly 90% occur once, and the top ten carry just over 2.5%. What was sequenced was PBMCs or T cells enriched from blood (not recorded which). The V gene is TRBV9, the J gene TRBJ1-5, with a tentative D call TRBD1 (5 bases). This TCR came from a woman aged 30 to 39 who had recovered from COVID-19. CDR3 DNA: TGTGCCAGCAGAGGAGGGAGGGGTCAGCCCCAGCATTTT. Its protein product is CASRGGRGQPQHF.